This entry lists 23 T cell receptor beta chains sequenced from one sample in a study of CD8+ T cells in alopecia areata. As the sequencing template, cDNA was produced by extracting RNA and reverse transcribing it. Produced via immunoSEQ multiplex PCR; TCRdb's table is partial and in-frame only. The repertoire holds 140,000 to 150,000 clones, with around two thirds as singletons. Sequencing was carried out using CD8+ T cells sorted from blood. These receptors were taken from a human donor in good health.

The rearrangement uses TRBV27 and TRBJ2-7, with 7 bases fitting TRBD1. Per the germline V gene, CDR1 is MNHEY and CDR2 is SMNVEV (reference sequence). The CDR3 has 13 amino acids. With V trimmed by 7 bases and J by 2 bases, 5 bases remained unmatched. CDR3 DNA sequence: TGTGCCAGCAAAGGGACAGACACCTACGAGCAGTACTTC. Translation: CASKGTDTYEQYF.

This clone has more than one count but fewer than ten. The chain carries TRBV27 and TRBJ2-7; D is possibly TRBD1 (6 bases). This CDR3 contains 14 residues. Germline V gene data show CDR1 as MNHEY and CDR2 as SMNVEV (reference sequence). The V end lost 7 bases, the J end lost 5 bases, and 18 bases lay between the germline ends. CDR3 coding DNA: TGTGCCAGCATGTCCCTCGTACAGGGCCACGAGCAGTACTTC. Its protein is CASMSLVQGHEQYF.

This clone has more than one count but fewer than ten. This chain links TRBV29-1 with TRBJ2-7; 10 bases line up with TRBD2. Germline V gives CDR1 SQVTM, CDR2 ANQGSEA. CDR3 size: 15 residues. V was pared by 4 bases and J by 3 bases, with 9 bases of the junction left unmatched. The CDR3 spells CSVAPASGRGYEQYF. Here the CDR3 DNA reads TGCAGCGTTGCCCCGGCTAGCGGGAGAGGCTACGAGCAGTACTTC.

The chain carries TRBV14 and TRBJ2-7; D call uncertain. The V gene's germline CDR1 is SGHDN and CDR2 FVKESK. CDR3 length: 12 amino acids. V was shortened by 4 bases and J by 1 base, with 5 bases between the two germline ends. DNA of the CDR3: TGTGCCAGCAGCCGTGTATCCTACGAGCAGTACTTC. As protein: CASSRVSYEQYF.

This clone has only a few counts. The chain employs TRBV25-1 and TRBJ2-3, with D perhaps matching TRBD1 (5 bases). V was pared by 5 bases and J by 0 bases, with 12 bases between. The CDR3 is 15 amino acids. The germline V gene encodes CDR1 MGHDK and CDR2 SYGVNS. The CDR3 sequence is CASSRGSLSTDTQYF. DNA for the CDR3: TGTGCCAGCAGTAGGGGCAGCCTTAGCACAGATACGCAGTATTTT.

This clone has more than one count but fewer than ten. This chain uses TRBV29-1 with TRBJ2-3; the D gene is possibly TRBD2 (6 bases). V was cut by 3 bases and J by 5 bases, with 12 bases left in between. The CDR3 runs to 13 residues. CDR1 is SQVTM, CDR2 ANQGSEA, per germline. Here the CDR3 reads CSVDRGRGDTQYF. CDR3 bases: TGCAGCGTTGATCGCGGGCGGGGAGATACGCAGTATTTT.

This chain connects TRBV29-1 to TRBJ2-5; unclear D gene. Looked up from germline, CDR1 is SQVTM and CDR2 is ANQGSEA. CDR3 length equals 10 residues. V was cut by 7 bases and J by 4 bases, with 7 bases left in between. This CDR3 reads CSATLETQYF. The CDR3 DNA follows: TGCAGCGCTACTCTAGAGACCCAGTACTTC.

The genes are TRBV19 and TRBJ2-3; D might be TRBD2 (6 bases). The V gene lost 5 bases and the J gene lost 3 bases, with 15 bases spanning the gap. Germline assignment: CDR1 LNHDA and CDR2 SQIVND (reference sequence). The CDR3 covers 15 residues. CDR3 sequence reads: CASSQGAGRTDTQYF. The CDR3 DNA reads TGTGCCAGTAGTCAGGGAGCAGGGAGGACAGATACGCAGTATTTT.

The chain carries TRBV7-9 and TRBJ2-7, with D perhaps matching TRBD2 (6 bases). Germline-derived CDR1 and CDR2 are SEHNR and FQNEAQ (reference sequence). The V end was cut by 1 base, the J end by 5 bases, with 12 bases between. The CDR3 sequence is 14 residues long. The CDR3 loop reads CASSLEGSGHEQYF. CDR3 DNA: TGTGCCAGCAGCTTAGAGGGTAGCGGCCACGAGCAGTACTTC.

The chain employs TRBV18 and TRBJ2-3; tentatively, D is TRBD2 (6 bases). CDR3 length equals 15 residues. Trimming shortened V by 2 bases and J by 0 bases, and 9 bases separated the two germline ends. Germline assignment: CDR1 KGHSH and CDR2 LQKENI. This CDR3 is CASSPTRDSTDTQYF. The CDR3 coding sequence is TGTGCCAGCTCACCAACGCGGGATAGCACAGATACGCAGTATTTT.

This chain connects TRBV2 to TRBJ1-1; D gene unclear. V gave up 3 bases and J gave up 0 bases, with 5 bases separating them. Germline-derived CDR1 and CDR2 are SNHLY and FYNNEI. This CDR3 has 13 residues. The CDR3 sequence: CASSDSLNTEAFF. CDR3 nucleotide sequence: TGTGCCAGCAGTGACAGCCTGAACACTGAAGCTTTCTTT.

This chain connects TRBV29-1 to TRBJ2-1; TRBD2 aligns across 10 bases. The germline V gene has CDR1 SQVTM and CDR2 ANQGSEA. The V and J ends lost 5 bases and 7 bases, in that order; junction bases with no gene match: 5. The CDR3 length is 13 residues. CDR3 bases: TGCAGCGTTAATAGCGGGAGGATGAATGAGCAGTTCTTC. As protein: CSVNSGRMNEQFF.

The chain recombines TRBV5-4 with TRBJ2-5; the D gene could be TRBD1 or TRBD2 (5 bases each). CDR1 and CDR2 from the germline V gene are SGHNT and YYREEE (reference sequence). Between the trimmed V and J ends, which lost 0 bases and 3 bases, there was a span of 9 bases. The CDR3 spans 14 residues. The CDR3 DNA reads TGTGCCAGCAGCTTGGGCTGGGGGAAAGAGACCCAGTACTTC. This codes for CASSLGWGKETQYF.

This sequence joins TRBV30 and TRBJ1-1; D is uncertain. The V end was cut by 3 bases, the J end by 6 bases, with 14 bases between. This CDR3 has 13 residues. Germline values: CDR1 GTSNPN, CDR2 SVGIG (reference sequence). The CDR3 sequence is CAWRPVQEAEAFF. Written as DNA, the CDR3 is TGTGCCTGGAGACCTGTTCAGGAGGCTGAAGCTTTCTTT.

The chain links TRBV5-1 to TRBJ2-7; TRBD1 aligns across 11 bases. The trim removed 4 bases at V and 1 base at J, leaving 7 bases unmatched. Germline CDR1 is SGHRS and CDR2 is YFSETQ. This CDR3 spans 16 amino acids. The CDR3 spells CASSPRTGGASYEQYF. DNA for the CDR3: TGCGCCAGCAGCCCCAGGACAGGGGGCGCGTCCTACGAGCAGTACTTC.

CDR3 bases: TGTGCCAGCAGCAGAGGTGCTTTCGAGCAGTACTTC. Its translation: CASSRGAFEQYF. The J gene is TRBJ2-7, the V gene TRBV7-2; D gene ambiguous. V gave up 5 bases and J gave up 6 bases, with 11 bases separating them. The length of the CDR3 is 12 residues. Germline values: CDR1 SGHTA, CDR2 FQGNSA. The full variable domain, rest sourced from reference TRBV7-2 and TRBJ2-7, is GAGVSQSPSNKVTEKGKDVELRCDPISGHTALYWYRQSLGQGLEFLIYFQGNSAPDKSGLPSDRFSAERTGGSVSTLTIQRTQQEDSAVYLCASSRGAFEQYFGPGTRLTVT.

The chain combines TRBV7-9 with TRBJ2-4; 9 bases map to TRBD1. The CDR3 has 16 residues. Germline V gene data show CDR1 as SEHNR and CDR2 as FQNEAQ (reference sequence). V was clipped by 5 bases and J by 3 bases; unmatched bases: 8. As DNA, the CDR3 is TGTGCCAGCAGCATGACAGGGGGTAGTAGCAAAAACATTCAGTACTTC. Protein product: CASSMTGGSSKNIQYF.

V gene TRBV9 combines with J gene TRBJ2-7; TRBD2 is a possible D gene (5 bases). Per the germline V gene, CDR1 is SGDLS and CDR2 is YYNGEE. The CDR3 sequence is 14 residues long. The ends were cut back, 0 bases at V and 3 bases at J, with 10 bases in the middle. CDR3 amino acids: CASSVDSGDYEQYF. In DNA, the CDR3 is TGTGCCAGCAGCGTAGACTCCGGGGACTACGAGCAGTACTTC.

The V and J genes are TRBV4-1 and TRBJ1-5; D is perhaps TRBD1 (6 bases). Germline V gene sequence: CDR1 MGHRA, CDR2 YSYEKL. The CDR3 is 17 residues long. With 0 bases removed from V and 5 bases from J, the gap between germline ends came to 17 bases. The CDR3 is CASSQEGTGGGDQPQHF. CDR3 bases: TGCGCCAGCAGCCAAGAGGGCACAGGAGGGGGTGATCAGCCCCAGCATTTT.

The V call is TRBV29-1, the J call TRBJ2-7; 8 bases fit TRBD2. This CDR3 is 17 amino acids long. Trimming at V came to 2 bases and at J to 2 bases, leaving 14 bases not matched to a gene. The germline CDR1 and CDR2 sequences are SQVTM and ANQGSEA. Written as DNA, the CDR3 is TGCAGCGTTGAAATGTGGGTAGCGGGGAAAAACACCTACGAGCAGTACTTC. Its protein is CSVEMWVAGKNTYEQYF.

This clone was observed once. The chain is built from TRBV4-1 and TRBJ2-5; the D gene is possibly TRBD2 (5 bases). CDR1 is MGHRA and CDR2 is YSYEKL in the germline V gene. The V and J ends lost 1 base and 4 bases respectively, with 10 bases between them. CDR3 length equals 14 residues. CDR3 nucleotides: TGCGCCAGCAGCCAAGTATCTGGGAGAGAGACCCAGTACTTC. This encodes CASSQVSGRETQYF.

The chain carries TRBV2 and TRBJ1-2; D unclear. The CDR3 contains 16 residues. Germline CDR1 reads SNHLY; CDR2 reads FYNNEI. V lost 10 bases and J 5 bases, leaving 26 bases between the germline ends. CDR3 coding DNA: TGTGCCACCGTGGGCGGGATACAGACCTTTGGATATGGCTACACCTTC. Protein product: CATVGGIQTFGYGYTF.

This clone showed up just once. The CDR3 bases are TGCGCCAGCAGGCAGGGATCCGCCTACGAGCAGTACTTC. Translation gives CASRQGSAYEQYF. The chain is built from TRBV5-1 and TRBJ2-7; TRBD1 is a possible D gene (5 bases). Per germline, CDR1 SGHRS and CDR2 YFSETQ. The germline V and J ends were trimmed by 5 bases and 2 bases, with 11 bases remaining between them. This CDR3 spans 13 amino acids.